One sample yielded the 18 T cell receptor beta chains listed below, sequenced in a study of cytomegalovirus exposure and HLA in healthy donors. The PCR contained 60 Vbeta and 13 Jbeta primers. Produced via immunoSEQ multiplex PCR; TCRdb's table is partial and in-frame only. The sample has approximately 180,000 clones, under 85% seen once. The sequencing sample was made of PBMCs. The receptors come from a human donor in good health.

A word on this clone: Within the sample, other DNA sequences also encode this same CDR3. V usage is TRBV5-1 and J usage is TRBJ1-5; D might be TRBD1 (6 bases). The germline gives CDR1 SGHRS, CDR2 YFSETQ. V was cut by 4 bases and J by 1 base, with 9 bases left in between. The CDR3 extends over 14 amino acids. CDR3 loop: CASSLGQSNQPQHF. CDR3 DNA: TGCGCCAGCAGCCTAGGACAGAGCAATCAGCCCCAGCATTTT.

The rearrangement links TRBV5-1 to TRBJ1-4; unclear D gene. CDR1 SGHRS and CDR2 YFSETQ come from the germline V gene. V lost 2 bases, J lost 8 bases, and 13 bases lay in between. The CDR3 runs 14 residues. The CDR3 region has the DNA TGCGCCAGCAGCTTTTCCACAGTTAACGAAAAACTGTTTTTT. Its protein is CASSFSTVNEKLFF.

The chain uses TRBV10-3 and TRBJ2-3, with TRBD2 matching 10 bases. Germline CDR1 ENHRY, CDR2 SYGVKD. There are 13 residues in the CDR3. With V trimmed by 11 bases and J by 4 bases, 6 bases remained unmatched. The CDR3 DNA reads TGTGCCGGCAGCGGGGGGGCGGCAGATACGCAGTATTTT. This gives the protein CAGSGGAADTQYF.

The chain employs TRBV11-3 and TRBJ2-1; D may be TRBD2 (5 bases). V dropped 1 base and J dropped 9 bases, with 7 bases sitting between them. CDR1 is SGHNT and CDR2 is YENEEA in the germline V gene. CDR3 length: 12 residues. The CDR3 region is CASSLGAGEQFF. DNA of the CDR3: TGTGCCAGCAGCTTAGGGGCGGGTGAGCAGTTCTTC.

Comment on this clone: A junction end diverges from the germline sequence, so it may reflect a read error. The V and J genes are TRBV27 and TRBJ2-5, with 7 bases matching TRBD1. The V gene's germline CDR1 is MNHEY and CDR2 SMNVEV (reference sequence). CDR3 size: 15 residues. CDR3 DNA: TGTGCCGGCAGTTTAGAGGGGGCGGCTGGCGAGACCCAGTACTTC. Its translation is CAGSLEGAAGETQYF.

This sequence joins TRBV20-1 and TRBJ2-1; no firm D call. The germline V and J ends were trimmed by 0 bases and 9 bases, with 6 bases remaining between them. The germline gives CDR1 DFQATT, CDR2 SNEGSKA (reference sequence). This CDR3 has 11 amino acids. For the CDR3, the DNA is TGCAGTGCTAGAGATTCCATTGAGCAGTTCTTC. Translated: CSARDSIEQFF.

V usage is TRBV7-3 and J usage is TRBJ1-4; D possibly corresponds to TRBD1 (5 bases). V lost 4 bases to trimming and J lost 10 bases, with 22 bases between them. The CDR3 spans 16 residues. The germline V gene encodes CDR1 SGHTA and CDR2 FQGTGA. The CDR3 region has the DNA TGTGCCAGCAGCTCCGCAGGGATTAGGGATAGTGGAAAACTGTTTTTT. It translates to CASSSAGIRDSGKLFF.

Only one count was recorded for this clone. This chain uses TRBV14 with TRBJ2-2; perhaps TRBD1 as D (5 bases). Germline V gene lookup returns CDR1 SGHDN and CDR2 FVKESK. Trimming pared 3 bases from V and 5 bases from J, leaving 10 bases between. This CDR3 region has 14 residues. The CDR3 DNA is TGTGCCAGCAGCCACGACAGCGCGACCGGGGAGCTGTTTTTT. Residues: CASSHDSATGELFF.

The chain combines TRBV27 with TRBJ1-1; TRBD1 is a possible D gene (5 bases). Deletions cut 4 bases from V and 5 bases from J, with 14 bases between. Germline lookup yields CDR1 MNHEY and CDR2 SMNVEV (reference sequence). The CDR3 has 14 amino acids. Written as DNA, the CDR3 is TGTGCCAGCAGTTCTGGGGGGGATTATACTGAAGCTTTCTTT. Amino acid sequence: CASSSGGDYTEAFF.

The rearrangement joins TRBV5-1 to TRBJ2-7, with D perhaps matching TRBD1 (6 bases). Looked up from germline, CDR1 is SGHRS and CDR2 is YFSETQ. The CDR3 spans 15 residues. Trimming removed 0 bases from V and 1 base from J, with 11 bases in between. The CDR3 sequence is CASSLVQGLSYEQYF. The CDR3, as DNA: TGCGCCAGCAGCTTGGTACAGGGCCTATCCTACGAGCAGTACTTC.

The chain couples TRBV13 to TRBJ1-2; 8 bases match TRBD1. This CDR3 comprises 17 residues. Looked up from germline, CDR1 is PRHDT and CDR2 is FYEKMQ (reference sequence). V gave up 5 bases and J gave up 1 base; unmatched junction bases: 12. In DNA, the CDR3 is TGTGCCAGCAGCATCCTCGGACAGGGCTCCTTTAACTATGGCTACACCTTC. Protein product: CASSILGQGSFNYGYTF.

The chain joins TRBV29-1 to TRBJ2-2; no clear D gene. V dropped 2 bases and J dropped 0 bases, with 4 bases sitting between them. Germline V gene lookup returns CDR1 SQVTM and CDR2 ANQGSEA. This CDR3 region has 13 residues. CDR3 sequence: CSVEITNTGELFF. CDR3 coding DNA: TGCAGCGTTGAAATAACGAACACCGGGGAGCTGTTTTTT.

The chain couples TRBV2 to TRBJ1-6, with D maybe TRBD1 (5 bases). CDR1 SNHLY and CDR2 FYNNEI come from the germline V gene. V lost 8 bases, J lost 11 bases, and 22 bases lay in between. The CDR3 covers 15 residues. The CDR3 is CASSGGAERYAPLHF. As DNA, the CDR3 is TGTGCCAGCTCGGGGGGAGCAGAGCGGTACGCACCCCTCCACTTT.

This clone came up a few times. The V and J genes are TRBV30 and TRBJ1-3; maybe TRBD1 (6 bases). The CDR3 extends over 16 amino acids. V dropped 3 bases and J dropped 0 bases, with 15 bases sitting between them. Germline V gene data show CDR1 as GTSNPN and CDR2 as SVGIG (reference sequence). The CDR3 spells CAWSETGGPSGNTIYF. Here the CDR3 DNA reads TGTGCCTGGAGCGAAACGGGGGGGCCCTCTGGAAACACCATATATTTT.

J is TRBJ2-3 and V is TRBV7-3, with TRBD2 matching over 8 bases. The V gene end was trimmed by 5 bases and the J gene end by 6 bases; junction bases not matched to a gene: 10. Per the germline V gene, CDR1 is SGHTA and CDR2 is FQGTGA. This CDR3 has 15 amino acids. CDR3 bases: TGTGCCAGCAGCCCCCAGTCCGGACTAGCTGATACGCAGTATTTT. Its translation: CASSPQSGLADTQYF. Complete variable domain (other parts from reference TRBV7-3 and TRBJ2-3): GAGVSQTPSNKVTEKGKYVELRCDPISGHTALYWYRQSLGQGPEFLIYFQGTGAADDSGLPNDRFFAVRPEGSVSTLKIQRTERGDSAVYLCASSPQSGLADTQYFGPGTRLTVL.

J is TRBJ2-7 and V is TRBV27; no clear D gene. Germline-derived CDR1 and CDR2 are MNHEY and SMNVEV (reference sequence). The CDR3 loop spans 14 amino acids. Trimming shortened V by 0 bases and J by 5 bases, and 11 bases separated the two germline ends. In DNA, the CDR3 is TGTGCCAGCAGTTTATCCCCTGGGCAAAACGAGCAGTACTTC. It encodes CASSLSPGQNEQYF.

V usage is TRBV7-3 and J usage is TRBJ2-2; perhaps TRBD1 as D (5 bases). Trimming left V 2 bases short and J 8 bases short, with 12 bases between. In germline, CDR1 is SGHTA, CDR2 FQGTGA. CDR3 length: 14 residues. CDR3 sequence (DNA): TGTGCCAGCAGCTTATCCAGGGAAGGTGGGGAGCTGTTTTTT. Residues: CASSLSREGGELFF.

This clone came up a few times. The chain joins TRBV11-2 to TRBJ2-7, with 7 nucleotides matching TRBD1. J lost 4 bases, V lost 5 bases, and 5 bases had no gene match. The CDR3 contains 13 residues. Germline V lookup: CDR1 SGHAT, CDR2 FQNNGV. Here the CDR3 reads CASSAGTVYEQYF. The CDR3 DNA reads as TGTGCCAGCAGCGCCGGGACAGTGTACGAGCAGTACTTC.